Many counts were recorded for the clone carrying this TCR beta chain. Its target is not known. Germline V gene sequence: CDR1 SGHVS, CDR2 FQNEAQ. The CDR3 sequence is 15 residues long. Losses at the gene ends were 4 bases for V and 3 bases for J; bases not matched to a gene: 8. This record comes from a study of early T cells in non-severe SARS-CoV-2 infection. Study as a whole: The input, bulk RNA from unsorted whole blood, was sequenced, and chains were unpaired.

Unique molecular identifiers tagged individual cDNA molecules. TCRdb passed the 5' RACE reads through MiXCR, listing each CDR3 protein once. The sample lists around 56,000 distinct CDR3 sequences, approximately 13% occurring once. Study outcomes and limitations: VDJdb-based matching was biased toward anti-spike CD8 responses and missed private and CD4 specificities.

This TCR derives from an adult who was a healthcare worker with PCR-confirmed SARS-CoV-2 infection or an uninfected control (not recorded which). The sample here was whole blood, taken at baseline. The chain is built from TRBV7-8 and TRBJ2-5, with 7 bases lining up with TRBD2. The CDR3 here is CASSSYERGEETQYF. The CDR3 coding sequence is TGTGCCAGCAGCTCCTATGAGCGGGGCGAAGAGACCCAGTACTTC.